A single sample is the source of the 15 T cell receptor beta chains below, sequenced in a study of blood T cell repertoires in COVID-19. Sequencing used immunoSEQ multiplex PCR; TCRdb keeps in-frame clones, though not all of them. The table records 250,000 to 300,000 clones, 80% to 90% of them present only once. Material: PBMCs or T cells enriched from blood (not recorded which). These receptor sequences come from a woman in her forties or fifties who had recovered from COVID-19.

The V and J genes are TRBV6-5 and TRBJ2-7; TRBD1 matches 11 bases. The CDR3 consists of 14 residues. CDR1 and CDR2 (germline): MNHEY, SVGAGI. Trimming at V came to 7 bases and at J to 5 bases, leaving 7 bases not matched to a gene. Here the CDR3 reads CASNRDRGSHEQYF. The CDR3 coding sequence is TGTGCCAGCAATAGGGACAGGGGGTCCCACGAGCAGTACTTC.

On this clone: The germline gene is not matched at one end of the junction; a read error may be the cause. The same CDR3 also results from other DNA sequences found in this sample. V usage is TRBV5-1 and J usage is TRBJ1-1, with D hard to call. The CDR3 is 13 amino acids. The V gene's germline CDR1 is SGHRS and CDR2 YFSETQ. CDR3 amino acids: CASSLDMNTEAFF. As DNA, the CDR3 is TGCGCCAGCAGTTTGGATATGAACACTGAAGCTTTCTTT.

V gene TRBV3-1 (or the pseudogene TRBV3-2) combines with J gene TRBJ2-2; D is ambiguous. Germline-derived CDR1 and CDR2 are LGHDT and YNNKEL (reference sequence). The CDR3 runs 14 residues. V was trimmed by 5 bases and J by 0 bases, leaving 7 bases between them. The CDR3 region is CASSSIPNTGELFF. The CDR3 DNA is TGTGCCAGCAGCTCCATCCCGAACACCGGGGAGCTGTTTTTT.

The chain joins TRBV6-5 to TRBJ2-7, with D possibly matching TRBD1 (7 bases). The CDR3 extends over 15 amino acids. V was trimmed by 2 bases and J by 6 bases, leaving 17 bases between them. CDR1 and CDR2 (germline): MNHEY, SVGAGI. CDR3 nucleotides: TGTGCCAGCAGTTACGAGGCGGGACAGTTAGGCGAGCAGTACTTC. The encoded protein is CASSYEAGQLGEQYF.

This clone was counted a single time. The genes are TRBV7-3 and TRBJ2-5; TRBD2 matches at 7 bases. Germline V CDR1 and CDR2: SGHTA, FQGTGA. Trimming took 1 base from V and 7 from J; bases not matched to a gene: 6. The CDR3 spans 14 residues. The CDR3 DNA is TGTGCCAGCAGCTTAAGAGGGGAGGGAGGGACCCAGTACTTC. Residues: CASSLRGEGGTQYF.

V usage is TRBV4-1 and J usage is TRBJ2-1, with TRBD2 matching over 8 bases. Per germline, CDR1 MGHRA and CDR2 YSYEKL. The CDR3 has 18 residues. V shed 0 bases, J shed 2 bases, and the junction held 9 bases outside the gene matches. The chain's CDR3 is CASSQDSVAGFAYNEQFF. CDR3 nucleotides: TGCGCCAGCAGCCAAGATTCGGTAGCGGGGTTTGCCTACAATGAGCAGTTCTTC.

Only a few counts were recorded for this clone. This sequence joins TRBV28 and TRBJ2-5, with 7 nucleotides matching TRBD2. The CDR3 loop spans 13 amino acids. With V trimmed by 5 bases and J by 4 bases, 4 bases remained unmatched. In germline, CDR1 is MDHEN, CDR2 SYDVKM. The CDR3 DNA reads as TGTGCCAGCAGTCCTAGCGGTGTAGAGACCCAGTACTTC. Its protein is CASSPSGVETQYF.

The chain combines TRBV2 with TRBJ1-1; no reliable D call. V was pared by 2 bases and J by 13 bases, with 17 bases between. CDR3 length: 13 amino acids. The germline V gene has CDR1 SNHLY and CDR2 FYNNEI. CDR3 in DNA: TGTGCCAGCAGTGAACCTAGGAGATCTCACGGTTTCTTT. Translated: CASSEPRRSHGFF.

The sample holds a few counts of this clone. The gene calls are TRBV21-1 and TRBJ2-1; the tabulated D call, TRBD2, remains unverified against the DNA. TRBV21-1 is classified as a pseudogene. The CDR3 runs to 16 residues. DNA for the CDR3: TGTGCCAGCAGCAAAGCTAGACTAGCGGGAGGGCGTGAGCAGTTCTTC. This sequence encodes CASSKARLAGGREQFF.

This clone occurred once. The chain carries TRBV5-1 and TRBJ2-7; tentatively, D is TRBD2 (5 bases). The germline CDR1 and CDR2 sequences are SGHRS and YFSETQ. This CDR3 region has 17 residues. Deletions cut 0 bases from V and 2 bases from J, with 18 bases between. CDR3 DNA: TGCGCCAGCAGCTTGGCCTGGGCTAGCAGGAGCCCCTACGAGCAGTACTTC. It yields the protein CASSLAWASRSPYEQYF. The full variable domain, rest sourced from reference TRBV5-1 and TRBJ2-7, is KAGVTQTPRYLIKTRGQQVTLSCSPISGHRSVSWYQQTPGQGLQFLFEYFSETQRNKGNFPGRFSGRQFSNSRSEMNVSTLELGDSALYLCASSLAWASRSPYEQYFGPGTRLTVT.

This clone was seen more than once but under ten times. The CDR3 sequence: CASSGTAPNYGYTF. The CDR3, as DNA: TGTGCCAGCAGTGGGACAGCGCCTAACTATGGCTACACCTTC. V and J are TRBV28 and TRBJ1-2; 7 nucleotides match TRBD1. This CDR3 has 14 amino acids. In germline, CDR1 is MDHEN, CDR2 SYDVKM. V trimming: 5 bases; J trimming: 0 bases; junction bases outside the gene matches: 3.

The V and J genes are TRBV25-1 and TRBJ2-1; 9 nucleotides line up with TRBD1. Germline V gives CDR1 MGHDK, CDR2 SYGVNS. CDR3 length: 13 residues. V trimming: 5 bases; J trimming: 8 bases; junction bases outside the gene matches: 4. CDR3 in amino acids: CASSRTGAHEQFF. In DNA, the CDR3 is TGTGCCAGCAGTCGGACAGGGGCCCATGAGCAGTTCTTC.

The J gene is TRBJ2-7, the V gene TRBV19, with 9 nucleotides matching TRBD1. The CDR3 runs 14 residues. CDR1 and CDR2 from the germline V gene are LNHDA and SQIVND (reference sequence). Losses at the gene ends were 5 bases for V and 6 bases for J; bases not matched to a gene: 8. The CDR3 loop reads CASSADRGRSEQYF. As DNA, the CDR3 is TGTGCCAGTAGTGCGGACAGGGGCAGAAGCGAGCAGTACTTC.

V is TRBV4-1 and J is TRBJ2-7; 7 nucleotides line up with TRBD1. The J segment lost 6 bases and the V segment lost 3 bases, leaving 17 bases of the junction unmatched. Germline assignment: CDR1 MGHRA and CDR2 YSYEKL. The CDR3 covers 17 residues. The CDR3 protein is CASSQRIRGLNLGEQYF. CDR3 DNA: TGCGCCAGCAGCCAGCGTATCAGGGGGTTAAATCTCGGCGAGCAGTACTTC.

In its sample, this clone was seen a few times. The CDR3 DNA sequence: TGTGCCAGCAGCGTAGAAATGCGGGCAGATACGCAGTATTTT. Protein sequence: CASSVEMRADTQYF. The V gene is TRBV9, the J gene TRBJ2-3, with D possibly being TRBD2 (5 bases). Germline V gene data show CDR1 as SGDLS and CDR2 as YYNGEE. V lost 0 bases and J 4 bases, leaving 9 bases between the germline ends. CDR3 size: 14 residues.